The subject of this entry is one TCR beta chain. What it binds is not known. Using immunoSEQ multiplex PCR, the repertoire was profiled, and TCRdb retains in-frame clones only, with some absent. The sample has approximately 31,000 clones; around 84% are singletons. The data stem from a study of a mutant IDH1 vaccine in newly diagnosed glioma. Study summary: Antecedent treatment encompassed radiotherapy, temozolomide, or their combination; the majority received both. Visits designated V12 and V13 were conducted at weeks 35 and 47, respectively.

Sample time point: week 35, safety follow-up. Vaccine doses each comprised 300 ug of mutant IDH1 20-mer peptide, with topical imiquimod. Patients carried new grade 3 or 4 IDH1-mutant astrocytomas lacking nuclear ATRX. The study's findings and limits: The study observed vaccine-induced immune responses in roughly 93% of patients.

With 0 bases removed from V and 4 bases from J, the gap between germline ends came to 7 bases. Germline V gives CDR1 GTSNPN, CDR2 SVGIG (reference sequence). The CDR3 covers 12 residues. This rearrangement joins TRBV30 to TRBJ2-7; D gene uncertain. This clonotype was sampled from a woman aged 18-30 years with glioma. This sample comprised PBMCs, obtained from a glioma patient whose treatment included an IDH1 peptide vaccine. For the CDR3, the DNA is TGTGCCTGGAGTGTAGGAGTGTACGAGCAGTACTTC. It encodes CAWSVGVYEQYF. Full variable domain (outside the CDR3, taken from reference TRBV30 and TRBJ2-7): SQTIHQWPATLVQPVGSPLSLECTVEGTSNPNLYWYRQAAGRGLQLLFYSVGIGQISSEVPQNLSASRPQDRQFILSSKKLLLSDSGFYLCAWSVGVYEQYFGPGTRLTVT.